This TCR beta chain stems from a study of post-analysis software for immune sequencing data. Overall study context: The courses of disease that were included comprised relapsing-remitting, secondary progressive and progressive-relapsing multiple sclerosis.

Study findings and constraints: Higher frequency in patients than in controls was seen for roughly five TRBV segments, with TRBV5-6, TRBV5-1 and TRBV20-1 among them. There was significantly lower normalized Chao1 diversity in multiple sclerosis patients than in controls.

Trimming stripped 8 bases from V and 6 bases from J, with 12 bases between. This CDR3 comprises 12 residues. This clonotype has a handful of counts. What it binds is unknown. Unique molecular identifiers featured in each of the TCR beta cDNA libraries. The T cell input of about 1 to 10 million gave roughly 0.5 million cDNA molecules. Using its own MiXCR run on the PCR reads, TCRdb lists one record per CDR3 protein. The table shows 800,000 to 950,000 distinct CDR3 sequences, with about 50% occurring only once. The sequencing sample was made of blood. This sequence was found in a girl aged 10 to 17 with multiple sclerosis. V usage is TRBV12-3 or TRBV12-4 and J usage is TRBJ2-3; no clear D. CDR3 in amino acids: CASAVGVDTQYF. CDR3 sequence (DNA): TGTGCCAGCGCTGTGGGTGTGGATACGCAGTATTTT.